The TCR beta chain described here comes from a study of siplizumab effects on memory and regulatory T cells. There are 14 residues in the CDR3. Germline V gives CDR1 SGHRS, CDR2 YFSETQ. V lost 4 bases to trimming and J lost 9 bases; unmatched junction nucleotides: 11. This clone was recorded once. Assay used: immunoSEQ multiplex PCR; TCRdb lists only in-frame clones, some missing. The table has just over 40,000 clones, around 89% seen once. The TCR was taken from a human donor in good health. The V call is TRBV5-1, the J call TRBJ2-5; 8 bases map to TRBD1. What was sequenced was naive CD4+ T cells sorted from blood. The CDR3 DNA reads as TGCGCCAGCAGCCCAGGGACAGGCCTTCGGGCCCAGTACTTC. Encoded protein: CASSPGTGLRAQYF.